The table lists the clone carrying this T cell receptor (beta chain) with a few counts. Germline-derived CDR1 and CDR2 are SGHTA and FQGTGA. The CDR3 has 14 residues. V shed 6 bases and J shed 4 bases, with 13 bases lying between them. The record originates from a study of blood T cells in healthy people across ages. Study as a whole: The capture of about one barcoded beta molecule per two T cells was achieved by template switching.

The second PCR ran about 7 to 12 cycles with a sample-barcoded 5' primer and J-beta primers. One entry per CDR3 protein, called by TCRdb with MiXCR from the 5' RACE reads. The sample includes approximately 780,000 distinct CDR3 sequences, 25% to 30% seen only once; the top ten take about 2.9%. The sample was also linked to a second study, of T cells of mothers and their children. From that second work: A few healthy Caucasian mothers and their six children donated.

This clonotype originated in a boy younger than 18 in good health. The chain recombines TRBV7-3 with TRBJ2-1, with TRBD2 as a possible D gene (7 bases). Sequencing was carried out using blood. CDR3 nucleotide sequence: TGTGCCAGCAGTGGGGGGGCCCCTTACAATGAGCAGTTCTTC. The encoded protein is CASSGGAPYNEQFF.